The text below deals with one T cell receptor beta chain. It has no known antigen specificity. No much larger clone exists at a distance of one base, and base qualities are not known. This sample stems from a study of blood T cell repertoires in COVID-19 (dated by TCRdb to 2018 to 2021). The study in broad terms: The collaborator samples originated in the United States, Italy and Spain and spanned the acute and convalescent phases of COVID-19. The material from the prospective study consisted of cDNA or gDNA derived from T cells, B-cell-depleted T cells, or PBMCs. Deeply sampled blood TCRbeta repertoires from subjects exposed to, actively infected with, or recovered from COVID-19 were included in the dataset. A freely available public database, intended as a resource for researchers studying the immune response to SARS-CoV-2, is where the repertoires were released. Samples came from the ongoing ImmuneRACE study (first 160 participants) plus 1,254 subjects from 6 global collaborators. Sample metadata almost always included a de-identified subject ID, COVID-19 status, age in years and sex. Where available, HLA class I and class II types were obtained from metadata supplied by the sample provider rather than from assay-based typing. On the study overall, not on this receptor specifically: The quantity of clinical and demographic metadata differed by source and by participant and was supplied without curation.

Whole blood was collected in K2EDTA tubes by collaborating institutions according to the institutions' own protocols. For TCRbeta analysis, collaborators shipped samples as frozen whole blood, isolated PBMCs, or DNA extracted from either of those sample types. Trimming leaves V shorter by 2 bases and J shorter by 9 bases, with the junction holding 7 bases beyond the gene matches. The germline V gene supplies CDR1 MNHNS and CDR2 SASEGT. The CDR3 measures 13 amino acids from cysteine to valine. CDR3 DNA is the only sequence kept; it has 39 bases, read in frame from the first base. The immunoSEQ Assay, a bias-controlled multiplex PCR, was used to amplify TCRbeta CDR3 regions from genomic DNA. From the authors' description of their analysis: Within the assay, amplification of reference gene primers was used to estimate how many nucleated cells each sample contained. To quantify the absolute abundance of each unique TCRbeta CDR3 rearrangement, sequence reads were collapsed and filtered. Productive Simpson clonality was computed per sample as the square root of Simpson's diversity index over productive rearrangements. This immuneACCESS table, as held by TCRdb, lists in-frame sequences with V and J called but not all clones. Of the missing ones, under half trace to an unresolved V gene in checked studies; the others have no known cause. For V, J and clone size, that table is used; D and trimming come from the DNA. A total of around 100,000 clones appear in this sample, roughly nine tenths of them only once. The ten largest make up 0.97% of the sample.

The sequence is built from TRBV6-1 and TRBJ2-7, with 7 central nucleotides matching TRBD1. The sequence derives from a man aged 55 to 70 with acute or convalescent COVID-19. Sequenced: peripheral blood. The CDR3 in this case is CASSELTGEGQYV. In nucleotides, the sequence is TGTGCCAGCAGTGAACTAACAGGGGAAGGGCAGTACGTC.